Reported below is one T cell receptor (beta chain). What it binds is not known. The germline CDR1 and CDR2 sequences are SGHVS and FQNEAQ. Trimming removed 5 bases at V and 1 base at J, with 17 bases between. The CDR3 totals 16 residues. The sample is drawn from a study of T cells after posttransplantation cyclophosphamide. The naive gate required viable CD3+CD4+ or CD3+CD8+ cells with CCR7+CD45RA+CD45RO-CD95-CD27+CD28+ phenotype. Using immunoSEQ multiplex PCR, the repertoire was profiled, and TCRdb retains in-frame clones only, with some absent. The sample records 10,000 to 13,000 clones, 85% to 95% being singletons. General observations from the study: After PTCy, TRB diversity resembled that of CNI/methotrexate controls. Later blood repertoires were often dominated by clones from the donor CD8+ memory compartment. Blood and skin or GI T cell repertoires showed limited TRB overlap.

The source material was naive CD8+ T cells sorted from PBMCs. The gene calls are TRBV7-8 and TRBJ1-1, with D possibly TRBD1 on 6 matching bases. This TCR was recovered from a man aged 30 to 39 in good health and a related stem cell transplant donor. This CDR3 is CASSPEGGWGNTEAFF. The CDR3 DNA reads TGTGCCAGCAGCCCAGAGGGGGGGTGGGGGAACACTGAAGCTTTCTTT.